The 9 T cell receptor beta chains listed next were all sequenced from one sample in a study of cytomegalovirus exposure and HLA in healthy donors (dated 2017 in TCRdb). The receptor library was made with the immunoSEQ multiplex PCR assay. A mixture of 60 forward primers for TCR Vbeta segments and 13 reverse primers for TCR Jbeta segments was used in the multiplex PCR. TCRdb holds this immuneACCESS table with in-frame rearrangements only. Some clones are missing; in checked studies, unresolved V genes explain under half, and the rest has no known cause. This sample gives around 150,000 clones in total; about a tenth of them show up just once. Jointly, the top ten make up approximately 1.8% of the sample. Material: PBMCs. Source of these receptors: a male donor in good health and CMV-seronegative.

A remark on this clone: The sample contains more than one DNA sequence encoding this CDR3. The V gene is TRBV5-1, the J gene TRBJ1-1; maybe TRBD1 (5 bases). The CDR3 has 13 amino acids. From germline, CDR1 is SGHRS and CDR2 YFSETQ. V lost 2 bases, J lost 2 bases, and 7 bases lay in between. The CDR3 DNA is TGCGCCAGCAGCTTTACAGGAAACACTGAAGCTTTCTTT. Translating gives CASSFTGNTEAFF.

This chain uses TRBV28 with TRBJ1-6, with D perhaps TRBD1 (5 bases). Trimming pared 6 bases from V and 6 bases from J, leaving 15 bases between. This CDR3 is 15 amino acids long. Germline values: CDR1 MDHEN, CDR2 SYDVKM. The CDR3 bases are TGTGCCAGCAGGGGAGGGGAACTTATTAATTCACCCCTCCACTTT. Its protein is CASRGGELINSPLHF. Supplemented by reference TRBV28 and TRBJ1-6, the full variable domain reads DVKVTQSSRYLVKRTGEKVFLECVQDMDHENMFWYRQDPGLGLRLIYFSYDVKMKEKGDIPEGYSVSREKKERFSLILESASTNQTSMYLCASRGGELINSPLHFGNGTRLTVT.

V is TRBV28 and J is TRBJ2-7; tentative D call: TRBD2 (6 bases). Trimming left V 5 bases short and J 0 bases short, with 14 bases between. Germline-derived CDR1 and CDR2 are MDHEN and SYDVKM. The CDR3 has 15 amino acids. This CDR3 is CASSLGSGFSYEQYF. The CDR3 region has the DNA TGTGCCAGCAGTCTGGGCAGCGGGTTCTCCTACGAGCAGTACTTC.

The V and J genes are TRBV27 and TRBJ2-2; 16 bases match TRBD2. J was trimmed by 4 bases and V by 4 bases; bases with no gene match: 18. There are 22 residues in the CDR3. The V gene's germline CDR1 is MNHEY and CDR2 SMNVEV (reference sequence). The CDR3 DNA reads TGTGCCAGCAGTTCCACCCCGCTCCCGGGACTAGCGGGAGGGCGGGGCACCGGGGAGCTGTTTTTT. As protein: CASSSTPLPGLAGGRGTGELFF.

This clone has more than one count but fewer than ten. This chain links TRBV6-1 with TRBJ1-1, with 7 bases identical to TRBD1. CDR3 size: 13 residues. The germline gives CDR1 MNHNS, CDR2 SASEGT. Losses at the gene ends were 5 bases for V and 4 bases for J; bases not matched to a gene: 4. The CDR3 nucleotides are TGTGCCAGCAGTCTTGACAGGGTCACTGAAGCTTTCTTT. Protein: CASSLDRVTEAFF.

The CDR3 sequence: CASSRQGVSSPLHF. In DNA, the CDR3 is TGTGCCAGCAGCCGACAGGGTGTAAGTTCACCCCTCCACTTT. The V and J genes are TRBV27 and TRBJ1-6; TRBD1 matches 7 bases. J gave up 9 bases and V 6 bases, and 8 bases lay outside the gene matches. The CDR3 contains 14 residues. In germline, CDR1 is MNHEY, CDR2 SMNVEV (reference sequence).

The V and J genes are TRBV9 and TRBJ2-4; TRBD1 aligns across 7 bases. Germline values: CDR1 SGDLS, CDR2 YYNGEE. This CDR3 contains 14 residues. The junction had 13 bases not matched to a gene; V was cut back by 7 bases and J by 9 bases. CDR3 DNA sequence: TGTGCCAGCGGCCCCCCGGTTTCAGGGGGCATTCAGTACTTC. Translating gives CASGPPVSGGIQYF.

The rearrangement joins TRBV7-3 to TRBJ2-1, with 9 bases aligning to TRBD2. V was pared by 2 bases and J by 6 bases, with 5 bases of the junction left unmatched. CDR3 length equals 15 residues. CDR1 is SGHTA and CDR2 is FQGTGA in the germline V gene. The DNA for the CDR3 is TGTGCCAGCAGCTTAGCGGGGACTAGCTCCAATGAGCAGTTCTTC. Translating it yields CASSLAGTSSNEQFF.

This clone was seen only a few times. This chain links TRBV4-3 with TRBJ1-2; TRBD1 matches 8 bases. The CDR3 contains 18 residues. After removal of 0 bases from V and 5 bases from J, the junction contained 14 bases not matched to a gene. Germline lookup yields CDR1 LGHNA and CDR2 YSLEER. The DNA for the CDR3 is TGCGCCAGCAGCCAAGATCGTCAGGGGGCGCACCTTCCTTATGGCTACACCTTC. Its translation is CASSQDRQGAHLPYGYTF.